Listed below are T cell receptor beta chains from one sample, sequenced in a study of cytomegalovirus exposure and HLA in healthy donors. The data were produced by immunoSEQ multiplex PCR, yet TCRdb's version contains in-frame clones alone and is incomplete. The sample lists about 140,000 clones; around 85% were seen once. Sequenced material: PBMCs. These receptors came from a middle-aged man in good health and CMV-seropositive. Each CDR3 is given with its conserved first and last residue. Fields, in order: clone size, D gene, J gene, V gene, CDR3 protein, CDR3 DNA. D genes are given only for firm matches. Size values are once, few and many counts, or a class for expanded clones, and some rows have none.

clone_size: .
d_call: .
j_call: TRBJ1-1
v_call: TRBV6-5
cdr3_aa: CASSYSGGTNTEAFF
cdr3_nt: TGTGCCAGCAGTTACTCCGGGGGAACGAACACTGAAGCTTTCTTT

clone_size: .
d_call: .
j_call: TRBJ2-7
v_call: TRBV18
cdr3_aa: CASSNTGHEQYF
cdr3_nt: TGTGCCAGCTCGAATACAGGGCATGAGCAGTACTTC

clone_size: .
d_call: TRBD1
j_call: TRBJ2-2
v_call: TRBV5-1
cdr3_aa: CASSLPVQGSTGELFF
cdr3_nt: TGCGCCAGCAGCTTGCCAGTACAGGGGAGCACCGGGGAGCTGTTTTTT

clone_size: .
d_call: TRBD1
j_call: TRBJ2-2
v_call: TRBV19
cdr3_aa: CASSGSGTVRTGELFF
cdr3_nt: TGTGCCAGTAGCGGCTCCGGGACAGTACGCACCGGGGAGCTGTTTTTT

clone_size: .
d_call: .
j_call: TRBJ2-1
v_call: TRBV19
cdr3_aa: CASSTMGLNEQFF
cdr3_nt: TGTGCCAGTAGTACGATGGGCTTGAATGAGCAGTTCTTC

clone_size: few
d_call: TRBD1
j_call: TRBJ2-2
v_call: TRBV5-4
cdr3_aa: CASSEGQTNTGELFF
cdr3_nt: TGTGCCAGCAGCGAGGGACAGACGAACACCGGGGAGCTGTTTTTT

clone_size: .
d_call: .
j_call: TRBJ1-1
v_call: TRBV5-8
cdr3_aa: CASSTRGFNTEAFF
cdr3_nt: TGTGCCAGCAGTACCAGAGGCTTCAACACTGAAGCTTTCTTT

clone_size: .
d_call: .
j_call: TRBJ1-4
v_call: TRBV5-1
cdr3_aa: CASSAQTTRGREKLFF
cdr3_nt: TGCGCCAGCAGCGCCCAGACGACAAGGGGTAGGGAAAAACTGTTTTTT

clone_size: .
d_call: .
j_call: TRBJ2-7
v_call: TRBV27
cdr3_aa: CASRDRTFSSYEQYF
cdr3_nt: TGTGCCAGCAGAGACAGGACTTTCAGCTCCTACGAGCAGTACTTC

clone_size: once
d_call: .
j_call: TRBJ1-2
v_call: TRBV2
cdr3_aa: CAKNRANYGYTF
cdr3_nt: TGTGCCAAGAACAGAGCTAACTATGGCTACACCTTC

clone_size: .
d_call: .
j_call: TRBJ2-7
v_call: TRBV12-5
cdr3_aa: CASGPEGAPYEQYF
cdr3_nt: TGTGCTAGTGGCCCTGAAGGGGCGCCCTACGAGCAGTACTTC

clone_size: .
d_call: .
j_call: TRBJ1-2
v_call: TRBV19
cdr3_aa: CASRPSRGASGYTF
cdr3_nt: TGTGCCAGTAGACCCAGCAGGGGCGCTTCTGGCTACACCTTC

clone_size: few
d_call: .
j_call: TRBJ2-7
v_call: TRBV5-5
cdr3_aa: CASSRQGQGHEQYF
cdr3_nt: TGTGCCAGCAGCCGGCAGGGGCAGGGCCACGAGCAGTACTTC

clone_size: .
d_call: .
j_call: TRBJ1-2
v_call: TRBV25-1
cdr3_aa: CASTRGGYYGYTF
cdr3_nt: TGTGCCAGCACCCGGGGGGGATACTATGGCTACACCTTC

clone_size: .
d_call: .
j_call: TRBJ1-5
v_call: TRBV2
cdr3_aa: CASSVEQGANQPQHF
cdr3_nt: TGTGCCAGCAGTGTCGAACAGGGCGCGAATCAGCCCCAGCATTTT

clone_size: .
d_call: .
j_call: TRBJ2-7
v_call: TRBV27
cdr3_aa: CASYSRGTGHEQYF
cdr3_nt: TGTGCCTCTTACTCCAGGGGAACAGGGCACGAGCAGTACTTC

clone_size: .
d_call: .
j_call: TRBJ1-4
v_call: TRBV14
cdr3_aa: CASSQAHEKLFF
cdr3_nt: TGTGCCAGCAGCCAAGCTCATGAAAAACTGTTTTTT

clone_size: .
d_call: .
j_call: TRBJ2-5
v_call: TRBV7-6
cdr3_aa: CASSLVGGGETQYF
cdr3_nt: TGTGCCAGCAGCTTAGTCGGGGGTGGGGAGACCCAGTACTTC

clone_size: .
d_call: .
j_call: TRBJ2-1
v_call: TRBV7-9
cdr3_aa: CASSLGSMKIFGISEQFF
cdr3_nt: TGTGCCAGCAGCTTGGGTAGCATGAAGATATTTGGTATCAGTGAGCAGTTCTTC

clone_size: .
d_call: TRBD2
j_call: TRBJ2-3
v_call: TRBV6-1
cdr3_aa: CASSEVTSGIDTQYF
cdr3_nt: TGTGCCAGCAGTGAAGTGACTAGCGGGATCGATACGCAGTATTTT

clone_size: .
d_call: .
j_call: TRBJ2-3
v_call: TRBV6-5
cdr3_aa: CASSGTAGAQYF
cdr3_nt: TGTGCCAGCAGCGGTACAGCCGGGGCGCAGTATTTT

clone_size: .
d_call: .
j_call: TRBJ1-1
v_call: TRBV11-3
cdr3_aa: CASSLGPEGEAFF
cdr3_nt: TGTGCCAGCAGCTTAGGGCCGGAGGGTGAAGCTTTCTTT

clone_size: .
d_call: .
j_call: TRBJ2-1
v_call: TRBV30
cdr3_aa: CAHLRVVGNEQFF
cdr3_nt: TGTGCCCACTTGCGGGTAGTCGGCAATGAGCAGTTCTTC

clone_size: .
d_call: .
j_call: TRBJ2-7
v_call: TRBV9
cdr3_aa: CASSETAASSYEQYF
cdr3_nt: TGTGCCAGCAGCGAAACAGCCGCAAGCTCCTACGAGCAGTACTTC

clone_size: .
d_call: .
j_call: TRBJ2-7
v_call: TRBV6-1
cdr3_aa: CATVLILGVYEQYF
cdr3_nt: TGTGCCACCGTATTGATTTTGGGAGTCTACGAGCAGTACTTC

clone_size: .
d_call: TRBD2
j_call: TRBJ2-7
v_call: TRBV5-1
cdr3_aa: CASSLGLAGEGQYF
cdr3_nt: TGCGCCAGCAGCTTAGGACTAGCGGGAGAGGGGCAGTACTTC

clone_size: .
d_call: TRBD1
j_call: TRBJ1-2
v_call: TRBV2
cdr3_aa: CASSGDRNYGYTF
cdr3_nt: TGTGCCAGCAGTGGGGACAGGAACTATGGCTACACCTTC

clone_size: .
d_call: TRBD2
j_call: TRBJ2-1
v_call: TRBV18
cdr3_aa: CASSQAGGYNEQFF
cdr3_nt: TGTGCCAGCTCACAAGCGGGAGGCTACAATGAGCAGTTCTTC

clone_size: .
d_call: .
j_call: TRBJ2-3
v_call: TRBV11-2
cdr3_aa: CASSLRDTDTQYF
cdr3_nt: TGTGCCAGCAGCCTGCGCGACACAGATACGCAGTATTTT

clone_size: .
d_call: .
j_call: TRBJ2-7
v_call: TRBV11-3
cdr3_aa: CASSLVTGNYEQYF
cdr3_nt: TGTGCCAGCAGCTTAGTTACCGGGAACTACGAGCAGTACTTC

clone_size: .
d_call: TRBD2
j_call: TRBJ2-5
v_call: TRBV7-9
cdr3_aa: CASSLGGLGLETQYF
cdr3_nt: TGTGCCAGCAGCTTAGGGGGACTAGGGTTAGAGACCCAGTACTTC

clone_size: .
d_call: TRBD1
j_call: TRBJ2-1
v_call: TRBV5-1
cdr3_aa: CASSLGLQGANEQFF
cdr3_nt: TGCGCCAGCAGCTTGGGACTCCAGGGGGCCAATGAGCAGTTCTTC

clone_size: once
d_call: TRBD1
j_call: TRBJ2-5
v_call: TRBV19
cdr3_aa: CASSTGQGGETQYF
cdr3_nt: TGTGCCAGTAGTACGGGACAGGGAGGGGAGACCCAGTACTTC

clone_size: .
d_call: TRBD1
j_call: TRBJ2-7
v_call: TRBV5-4
cdr3_aa: CASSLGTGYYEQYF
cdr3_nt: TGTGCCAGCAGCCTGGGGACAGGCTACTACGAGCAGTACTTC

clone_size: .
d_call: .
j_call: TRBJ1-6
v_call: TRBV7-9
cdr3_aa: CASSLGPVVLHF
cdr3_nt: TGTGCCAGCAGCTTAGGTCCGGTCGTCCTCCACTTT

clone_size: .
d_call: .
j_call: TRBJ2-5
v_call: TRBV5-4
cdr3_aa: CASSLDRSRVQTQYF
cdr3_nt: TGTGCCAGCAGCCTTGACAGGTCTCGGGTGCAGACCCAGTACTTC

clone_size: .
d_call: .
j_call: TRBJ1-4
v_call: TRBV29-1
cdr3_aa: CSVVWGSNEKLFF
cdr3_nt: TGCAGCGTCGTCTGGGGCAGTAATGAAAAACTGTTTTTT

clone_size: .
d_call: TRBD1
j_call: TRBJ1-2
v_call: TRBV4-3
cdr3_aa: CASSPLDRARGGYTF
cdr3_nt: TGCGCCAGCAGCCCCCTGGACAGGGCACGGGGTGGCTACACCTTC

clone_size: .
d_call: .
j_call: TRBJ1-6
v_call: TRBV30
cdr3_aa: CAWSRGLNSPLHF
cdr3_nt: TGTGCCTGGAGTCGGGGTTTAAATTCACCCCTCCACTTT